Below, 12 T cell receptor beta chains from the same sample are listed, as sequenced in a study of T cell clones after liver transplantation. Assay used: immunoSEQ multiplex PCR; TCRdb lists only in-frame clones, some missing. The sample carries approximately 12,000 clones, approximately 73% recorded once. Source: CD8+ T cells from blood, taken at the 22-month timepoint. These TCRs come from a human patient who received a liver transplant. Some T cells may be transferred from the graft donor.

The chain uses TRBV2 and TRBJ1-6, with D uncertain. V lost 7 bases and J 15 bases, leaving 10 bases between the germline ends. The CDR3 totals 10 residues. Per germline, CDR1 SNHLY and CDR2 FYNNEI. CDR3 DNA: TGTGCCAGCACCGGGGAGGGCCTCCACTTT. It encodes CASTGEGLHF. The full variable domain, rest sourced from reference TRBV2 and TRBJ1-6, is EPEVTQTPSHQVTQMGQEVILRCVPISNHLYFYWYRQILGQKVEFLVSFYNNEISEKSEIFDDQFSVERPDGSNFTLKIRSTKLEDSAMYFCASTGEGLHFGNGTRLTVT.

The rearrangement uses TRBV11-2 and TRBJ1-1, with 10 bases matching TRBD1. CDR1 and CDR2 from the germline V gene are SGHAT and FQNNGV. V gave up 5 bases and J gave up 7 bases; unmatched junction bases: 10. CDR3 length: 15 residues. The CDR3 DNA reads as TGTGCCAGCAGCCCCTCGACAGGGGGCGGCTATGAAGCTTTCTTT. It codes for CASSPSTGGGYEAFF.

The chain couples TRBV27 to TRBJ2-7, with no clear D. CDR3 length equals 11 residues. V lost 3 bases and J lost 3, with 3 bases in between. Germline CDR1 is MNHEY and CDR2 is SMNVEV (reference sequence). This chain's CDR3 is CASSFGYEQYF. For the CDR3, the DNA is TGTGCCAGCAGTTTCGGCTACGAGCAGTACTTC.

V gene TRBV6-4 combines with J gene TRBJ2-3; the match to TRBD2 covers 7 bases. Germline loops: CDR1 MRHNA, CDR2 SNTAGT. V lost 0 bases and J lost 2; bases outside the gene matches: 2. This CDR3 is 15 amino acids long. CDR3 protein: CASSDSAGVTDTQYF. The DNA of the CDR3 is TGTGCCAGCAGTGACTCGGCGGGAGTCACAGATACGCAGTATTTT.

This clone was seen a few times. The V and J genes are TRBV4-3 and TRBJ1-5; D unresolved. There are 17 residues in the CDR3. Germline values: CDR1 LGHNA, CDR2 YSLEER. Trimming pared 1 base from V and 4 bases from J, leaving 17 bases between. CDR3 residues: CASSQVWGDGKNQPQHF. CDR3 bases: TGCGCCAGCAGCCAAGTTTGGGGAGACGGAAAGAATCAGCCCCAGCATTTT.

The chain couples TRBV5-8 to TRBJ1-2, with 8 bases fitting TRBD1. The CDR3 has 13 amino acids. Losses at the gene ends were 4 bases for V and 8 bases for J; bases not matched to a gene: 7. The germline V gene has CDR1 SGHTS and CDR2 YDEGEE. The CDR3 protein is CASSKDRGWGYTF. DNA of the CDR3: TGTGCCAGCAGCAAAGACAGGGGCTGGGGCTACACCTTC.

The J gene is TRBJ2-7, the V gene TRBV10-3; 7 positions match TRBD1. The CDR3 extends over 14 amino acids. Germline V gene data show CDR1 as ENHRY and CDR2 as SYGVKD. V lost 8 bases and J lost 1; bases outside the gene matches: 8. The CDR3 DNA sequence: TGTGCCATCCGCTCCGGGACAGCGTCCTACGAGCAGTACTTC. Amino acids: CAIRSGTASYEQYF.

The genes are TRBV5-4 and TRBJ1-2; TRBD1 is a possible D gene (6 bases). CDR1 is SGHNT and CDR2 is YYREEE in the germline V gene (reference sequence). This CDR3 spans 15 amino acids. The germline V and J ends were trimmed by 4 bases and 3 bases, with 16 bases remaining between them. The CDR3 DNA sequence: TGTGCCAGCAGCCACCTCAACGACAGGTACTATGGCTACACCTTC. Protein: CASSHLNDRYYGYTF.

The gene calls are TRBV6-1 and TRBJ2-7, with TRBD2 as a possible D gene (6 bases). The ends were cut back, 1 base at V and 1 base at J, with 20 bases in the middle. The CDR3 has 18 amino acids. Germline V CDR1 and CDR2: MNHNS, SASEGT. The CDR3 spells CASSEGPRGRVPSYEQYF. The DNA of the CDR3 is TGTGCCAGCAGTGAAGGGCCGCGGGGCAGGGTGCCTTCCTACGAGCAGTACTTC.

This clone was found a few times. The V call is TRBV25-1, the J call TRBJ2-7; D gene unclear. The germline V gene encodes CDR1 MGHDK and CDR2 SYGVNS. CDR3 length: 12 residues. Trimming cost V 4 bases and J 5 bases, with 9 bases left between them. In DNA, the CDR3 is TGTGCCAGCAGTGTCTCCGCAAACGAGCAGTACTTC. Amino acid sequence: CASSVSANEQYF.

CDR3 protein: CASSFTPGTQYF. Here the CDR3 DNA reads TGCGCCAGCAGCTTTACCCCGGGGACCCAGTACTTC. The gene calls are TRBV5-1 and TRBJ2-5, with D uncertain. V was pared by 2 bases and J by 7 bases, with 9 bases between. Germline V gene lookup returns CDR1 SGHRS and CDR2 YFSETQ. The CDR3 length is 12 residues.

This sequence joins TRBV15 and TRBJ1-1; TRBD1 might be the D (5 bases). Between the trimmed V and J ends, which lost 6 bases and 2 bases, there was a span of 10 bases. Germline loops: CDR1 LNHNV, CDR2 YYDKDF (reference sequence). The CDR3 sequence is 13 residues long. CDR3 sequence: CATRTRVNTEAFF. As DNA, the CDR3 is TGTGCCACCAGGACCAGGGTCAACACTGAAGCTTTCTTT.